This record looks at one TCR beta chain sequence and its context. This clone was observed a single time. Which antigen it targets is not known. No base qualities exist here, and no much larger clone lies one base off it. The record originates from a study of blood T cell repertoires in COVID-19 (dated by TCRdb to the early 2020s). Study-level background: Samples from collaborators originated in the United States, Italy and Spain and spanned both the acute and convalescent phases of COVID-19. The sample metadata nearly always contained a de-identified subject ID, COVID-19 status, age in years and sex. Subjects who had been exposed to COVID-19, were actively infected with it, or had recovered from it provided the deeply sampled blood TCRbeta repertoires that made up the dataset. Where HLA class I and class II types were available, the types were taken from metadata supplied by the sample provider, not from assay-based typing. The material from the prospective study consisted of cDNA or gDNA derived from T cells, B-cell-depleted T cells, or PBMCs. Samples came from the ongoing ImmuneRACE study (first 160 participants) plus 1,254 subjects from 6 global collaborators. The repertoires were released in a freely available public database intended as a resource for research on the immune response to SARS-CoV-2.

TCRbeta CDR3 regions were amplified from genomic DNA using the immunoSEQ Assay, a bias-controlled multiplex PCR. Turning to the authors' computational methods: The number of nucleated cells in each sample was estimated by amplification of reference gene primers within the assay. Sequence reads were collapsed and filtered to measure the absolute abundance of every unique TCRbeta CDR3 rearrangement. For each sample, productive Simpson clonality was calculated as the square root of Simpson's diversity index over productive rearrangements. This is the immuneACCESS table as TCRdb keeps it, with only in-frame sequences that have V and J called. A part of the clones is gone; compared with another copy, unresolved V genes explain less than half, and the rest is unexplained. The D gene and trimming were derived from the DNA, and the V and J assignments and clone size from that table. The sample table lists about 260,000 clones, around four fifths of them with a count of one. The ten most abundant clones make up roughly 4% of the sample.

Summary of the overall study and its limitations: The quantity of clinical and demographic metadata differed by source and by participant and was supplied without curation.

Enrolling through a virtual design, the prospective study's participants ranged in age from roughly 18 to 90 years and lived across roughly 23 United States geographic areas. In the prospective study, participants were assigned to cohorts based on the clinical history participants reported in a screening survey and a study questionnaire. In the prospective study, whole blood, serum and a nasopharyngeal or oropharyngeal swab were collected from each participant by mobile phlebotomists. Over an approximately 2-month period, participants in the prospective study had the option of providing additional blood draws and questionnaires. Before DNA extraction, blood samples from the prospective study were shipped at room temperature or frozen. V has 5 bases trimmed and J has 6 bases trimmed; junction bases matching no gene number 9. The CDR3 covers 16 residues, taking in both the cysteine and the phenylalanine. CDR3 DNA only is kept here, 48 bases in frame from base 1. CDR1 and CDR2 were assigned from the germline V gene as SGHNT and YENEEA.

The V gene is TRBV11-3 and the J gene is TRBJ2-2, and TRBD2 matches 10 of the central bases. The sequenced sample consisted of PBMCs or T cells enriched from blood (not recorded which). This TCR was recovered from a man aged 25-45 years with acute COVID-19. The DNA reads as follows: TGTGCCAGCAGCGGACCTAGCGGGAGTGGGGCCGGGGAGCTGTTTTTT. It specifies CASSGPSGSGAGELFF. Where the CDR3 stops, the reference TRBV11-3 and TRBJ2-2 genes take over; the full variable domain is EAGVVQSPRYKIIEKKQPVAFWCNPISGHNTLYWYLQNLGQGPELLIRYENEEAVDDSQLPKDRFSAERLKGVDSTLKIQPAELGDSAVYLCASSGPSGSGAGELFFGEGSRLTVL.